This T cell receptor (beta chain) was identified during a study of cytomegalovirus exposure and HLA in healthy donors. This clone was observed a single time. Primers: 60 Vbeta forward and 13 Jbeta reverse. Profiling relied on immunoSEQ multiplex PCR, and the TCRdb table lists in-frame clones only, not all of them. Here the sample spans roughly 200,000 clones, 65% to 85% being singletons. CDR3 length: 13 residues. V shed 8 bases and J shed 8 bases, with 18 bases lying between them. Germline V CDR1 and CDR2: SGHAT, FQNNGV. The sample taken for sequencing was PBMCs. This rearrangement joins TRBV11-2 to TRBJ1-2; perhaps TRBD1 as D (6 bases). The receptor was derived from a boy aged 2 to 10 in good health and CMV-seronegative. The CDR3 sequence: CASRRGGKFGYTF. CDR3 bases: TGTGCCAGCCGAAGGGGGGGGAAGTTCGGCTACACCTTC.